The clone carrying this T cell receptor (beta chain) was detected a few times. Its antigen remains unidentified. The data derive from a study of long-term antiretroviral therapy in people with HIV. Study-wide findings and caveats: An increase in diversity followed ART, yet levels stayed below transplant donor controls.

The libraries were made with immunoSEQ v3.0 at survey level. The repertoire was sequenced with immunoSEQ multiplex PCR; TCRdb's copy has only in-frame clones and lacks some. Of about 7,100 clones listed, around 73% are singletons. The CDR3 length is 16 residues. The sequence was collected from a man between 35 and 55 years old with HIV. The rearrangement uses TRBV21-1 and TRBJ1-6. TRBV21-1 is a documented pseudogene. Sequencing used unsorted PBMCs, obtained 0.2 years after starting antiretroviral therapy. CDR3 nucleotides: TGTGCCAGCAGCCGGGGGAGGGGGCGCAGTACTTCACCCCTCCACTTT. Protein: CASSRGRGRSTSPLHF.